Sequencing of this T cell receptor (beta chain) was carried out in a study of blood T cell repertoires in COVID-19. Study background: The United States, Italy and Spain supplied acute and convalescent COVID-19 samples.

The germline V and J ends were trimmed by 10 bases and 4 bases, with 5 bases remaining between them. The CDR3 loop spans 10 amino acids. Germline CDR1 ENHRY, CDR2 SYGVKD. Using immunoSEQ multiplex PCR, the repertoire was profiled, and TCRdb retains in-frame clones only, with some absent. This sample yields around 71,000 clones, of which 83% are seen a single time; 6.9% belongs to the top ten. Enrolled during active infection, Seattle patients were then followed longitudinally. The sample was peripheral blood. The gene calls are TRBV10-3 and TRBJ1-3; D unclear. The TCR originated in a man aged 25 to 40 with COVID-19, enrolled during active disease. The CDR3 here is CATSGNTIYF. CDR3 nucleotides: TGTGCCACATCAGGAAACACCATATATTTT.